Detailed here is one T cell receptor (beta chain). The sample comes from a study of OX40 agonist ivuxolimab in advanced cancers. Assay used: immunoSEQ multiplex PCR; TCRdb lists only in-frame clones, some missing. Of fewer than 45,000 clones listed, 70% to 90% were seen once; the top ten hold 2.5% to 3%. CDR1 and CDR2 (germline): SGHNT, YYREEE (reference sequence). V lost 0 bases and J lost 4, with 11 bases in between. The CDR3 sequence is 15 residues long. The chain carries TRBV5-4 and TRBJ2-1; TRBD2 is a possible D gene (5 bases). This TCR was recovered from an adult with an advanced solid tumor such as melanoma, head and neck, liver or kidney cancer. The sequencing used CD4+ or CD8+ T cells sorted from blood, collected in a trial of the OX40 agonist ivuxolimab. Written as DNA, the CDR3 is TGTGCCAGCAGCTTGGATTCCGGGATTTACAATGAGCAGTTCTTC. Translated, it gives CASSLDSGIYNEQFF. The full variable domain, in which reference TRBV5-4 and TRBJ2-1 provide the parts outside the CDR3, is ETGVTQSPTHLIKTRGQQVTLRCSSQSGHNTVSWYQQALGQGPQFIFQYYREEENGRGNFPPRFSGLQFPNYSSELNVNALELDDSALYLCASSLDSGIYNEQFFGPGTRLTVL.